This T cell receptor (beta chain) was obtained from a study of T cells after yellow fever vaccination. In its sample, this clonotype was seen a few times. TCRdb passed the 5' RACE reads through MiXCR, listing each CDR3 protein once. Seen here are roughly 350,000 distinct CDR3 sequences, approximately 4% observed once, and the top ten hold roughly 24%. Per germline, CDR1 DFQATT and CDR2 SNEGSKA (reference sequence). The V end was cut by 3 bases, the J end by 8 bases, with 13 bases between. This CDR3 region has 12 residues. The source material was PBMCs, sampled 5 days after the yellow fever booster vaccination. This receptor was obtained from a man younger than 35 who received the YFV17D yellow fever vaccine. V usage is TRBV20-1 and J usage is TRBJ1-2, with TRBD1 as a possible D gene (5 bases). The CDR3 protein is CSARKGLGGYTF. The CDR3 DNA reads as TGCAGTGCTAGGAAGGGGTTGGGGGGCTACACCTTC.